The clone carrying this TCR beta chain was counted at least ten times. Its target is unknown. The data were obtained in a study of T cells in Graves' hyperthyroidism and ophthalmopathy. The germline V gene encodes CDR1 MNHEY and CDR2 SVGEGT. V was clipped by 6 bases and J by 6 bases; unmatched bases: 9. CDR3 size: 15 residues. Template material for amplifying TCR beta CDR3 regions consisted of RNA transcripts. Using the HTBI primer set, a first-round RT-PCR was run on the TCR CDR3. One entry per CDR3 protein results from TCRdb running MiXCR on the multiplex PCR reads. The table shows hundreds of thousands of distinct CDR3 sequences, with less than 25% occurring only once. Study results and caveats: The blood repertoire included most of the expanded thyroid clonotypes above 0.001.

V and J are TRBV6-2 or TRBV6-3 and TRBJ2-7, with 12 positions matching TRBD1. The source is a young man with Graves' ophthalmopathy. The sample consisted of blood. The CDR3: CASSYAGTGGLEQYF. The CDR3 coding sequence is TGTGCCAGCAGCTACGCCGGGACAGGGGGCCTCGAGCAGTACTTC.